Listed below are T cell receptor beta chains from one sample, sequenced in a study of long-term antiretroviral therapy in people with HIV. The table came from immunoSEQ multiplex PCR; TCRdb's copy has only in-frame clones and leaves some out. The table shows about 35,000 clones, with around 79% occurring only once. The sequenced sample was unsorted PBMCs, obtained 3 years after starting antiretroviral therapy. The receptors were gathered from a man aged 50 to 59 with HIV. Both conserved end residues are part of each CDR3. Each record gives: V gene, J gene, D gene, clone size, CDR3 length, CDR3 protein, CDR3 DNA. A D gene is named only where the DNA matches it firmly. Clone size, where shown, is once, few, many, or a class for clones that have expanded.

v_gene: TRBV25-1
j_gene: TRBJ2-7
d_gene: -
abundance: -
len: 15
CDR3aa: CASSESKGNLYEQYF
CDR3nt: TGTGCCAGCAGTGAATCTAAGGGAAACCTCTACGAGCAGTACTTC

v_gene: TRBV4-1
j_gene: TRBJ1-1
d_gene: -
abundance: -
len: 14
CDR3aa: CASRPDNREVEAFF
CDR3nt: TGCGCCAGCAGACCGGATAACAGGGAGGTTGAAGCTTTCTTT

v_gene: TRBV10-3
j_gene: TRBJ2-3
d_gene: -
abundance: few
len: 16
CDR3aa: CAIGVQDREFADTQYF
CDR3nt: TGTGCCATCGGCGTTCAGGACCGGGAGTTTGCAGATACGCAGTATTTT

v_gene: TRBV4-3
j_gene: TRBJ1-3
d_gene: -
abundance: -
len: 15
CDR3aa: CASSRGQHSGNTIYF
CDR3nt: TGCGCCAGCAGCCGAGGACAGCACTCTGGAAACACCATATATTTT

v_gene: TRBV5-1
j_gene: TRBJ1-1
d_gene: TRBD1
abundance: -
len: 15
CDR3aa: CASSSGQGGNTEAFF
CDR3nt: TGCGCCAGCAGCTCCGGACAGGGAGGAAACACTGAAGCTTTCTTT

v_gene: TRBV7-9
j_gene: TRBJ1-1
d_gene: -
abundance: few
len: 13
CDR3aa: CASSTQENTEAFF
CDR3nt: TGTGCCAGCAGCACGCAGGAGAACACTGAAGCTTTCTTT

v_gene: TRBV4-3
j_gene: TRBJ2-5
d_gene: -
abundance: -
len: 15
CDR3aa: CASSQGQTYQETQYF
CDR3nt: TGCGCCAGCAGCCAGGGCCAGACGTACCAAGAGACCCAGTACTTC

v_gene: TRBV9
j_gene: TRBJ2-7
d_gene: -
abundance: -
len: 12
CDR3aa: CASSPRGGEQYF
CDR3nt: TGTGCCAGCAGCCCGAGGGGTGGCGAGCAGTACTTC

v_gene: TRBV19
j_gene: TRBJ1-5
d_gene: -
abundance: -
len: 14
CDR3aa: CASSIKSFNQPQHF
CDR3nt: TGTGCCAGTAGTATCAAGTCTTTCAATCAGCCCCAGCATTTT

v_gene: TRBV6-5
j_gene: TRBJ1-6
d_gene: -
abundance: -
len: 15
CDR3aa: CASSSGARGNSPLHF
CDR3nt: TGTGCCAGCAGTTCGGGGGCACGGGGTAATTCACCCCTCCACTTT

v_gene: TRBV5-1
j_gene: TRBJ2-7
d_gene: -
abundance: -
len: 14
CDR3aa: CASSDGTAGYEQYF
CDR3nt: TGCGCCAGCAGCGACGGGACCGCCGGCTACGAGCAGTACTTC

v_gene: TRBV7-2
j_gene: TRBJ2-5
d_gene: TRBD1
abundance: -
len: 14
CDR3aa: CASSQSRGLETQYF
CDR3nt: TGTGCCAGCAGTCAGAGCAGGGGGTTAGAGACCCAGTACTTC

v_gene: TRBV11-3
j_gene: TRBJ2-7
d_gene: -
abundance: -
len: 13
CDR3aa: CASSSSYGYEQYF
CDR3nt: TGTGCCAGCAGCTCGTCATACGGCTACGAGCAGTACTTC

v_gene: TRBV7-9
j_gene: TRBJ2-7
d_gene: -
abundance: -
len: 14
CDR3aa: CASSLTGRPYEQYF
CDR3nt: TGTGCCAGCAGCTTGACCGGGCGACCCTACGAGCAGTACTTC

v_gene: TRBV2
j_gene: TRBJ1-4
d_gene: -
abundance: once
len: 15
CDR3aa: CASSEAPRGTEKLFF
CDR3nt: TGTGCCAGCAGTGAAGCGCCCAGGGGTACCGAAAAACTGTTTTTT

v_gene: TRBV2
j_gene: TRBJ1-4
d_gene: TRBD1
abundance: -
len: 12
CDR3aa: CASGDRDEKLFF
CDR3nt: TGTGCCAGCGGGGACAGGGATGAAAAACTGTTTTTT